This TCR beta chain was obtained from a study of T cells after yellow fever vaccination. In TCRdb, the 5' RACE reads were re-called with MiXCR into one record per CDR3 protein. The table includes some 97,000 distinct CDR3 sequences, roughly 6% detected once. The clonotype comes from a man aged 18 to 35 who received the YFV17D yellow fever vaccine. The specimen was CD8+ T cells sorted from PBMCs, collected 10 days after the yellow fever booster vaccination.

In DNA form, the CDR3 reads TGTGCCAGTAGCCCAGGGGCTGGAAACACCATATATTTT. This codes for CASSPGAGNTIYF. This chain uses TRBV19 with TRBJ1-3; possible D gene TRBD1, 6 bases. The V end lost 6 bases, the J end lost 2 bases, and 8 bases lay between the germline ends. The CDR3 length is 13 residues. From germline, CDR1 is LNHDA and CDR2 SQIVND (reference sequence).